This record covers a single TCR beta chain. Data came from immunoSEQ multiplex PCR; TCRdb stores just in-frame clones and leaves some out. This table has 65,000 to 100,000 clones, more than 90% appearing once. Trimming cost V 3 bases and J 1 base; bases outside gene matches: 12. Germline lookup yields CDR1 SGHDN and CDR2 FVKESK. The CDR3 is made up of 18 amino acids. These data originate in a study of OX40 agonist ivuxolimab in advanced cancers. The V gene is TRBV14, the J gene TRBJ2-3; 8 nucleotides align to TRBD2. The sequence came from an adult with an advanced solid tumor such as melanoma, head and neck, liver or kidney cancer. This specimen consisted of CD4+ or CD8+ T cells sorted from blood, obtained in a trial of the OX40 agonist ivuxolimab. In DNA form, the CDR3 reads TGTGCCAGCAGCCATCGAATTGGTACTAGCGGACGCACAGATACGCAGTATTTT. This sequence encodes CASSHRIGTSGRTDTQYF.